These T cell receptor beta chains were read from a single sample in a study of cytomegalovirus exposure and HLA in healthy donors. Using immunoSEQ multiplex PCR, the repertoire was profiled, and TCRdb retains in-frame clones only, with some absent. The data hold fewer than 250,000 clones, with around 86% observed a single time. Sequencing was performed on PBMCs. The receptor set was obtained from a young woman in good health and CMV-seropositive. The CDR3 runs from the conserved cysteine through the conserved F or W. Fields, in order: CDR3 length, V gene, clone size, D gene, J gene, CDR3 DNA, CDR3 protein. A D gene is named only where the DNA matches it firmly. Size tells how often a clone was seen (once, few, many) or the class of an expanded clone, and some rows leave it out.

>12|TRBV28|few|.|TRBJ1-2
TGTGCCAGCAGTGAGGGCGGCTATGGCTACACCTTC
CASSEGGYGYTF
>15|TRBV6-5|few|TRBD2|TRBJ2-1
TGTGCCAGCAGCCAGGCAGCGGGAGGCTACAATGAGCAGTTCTTC
CASSQAAGGYNEQFF
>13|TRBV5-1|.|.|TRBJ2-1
TGCGCCAGCAAAAGCTTAGAACGGAATGAGCAGTTCTTC
CASKSLERNEQFF
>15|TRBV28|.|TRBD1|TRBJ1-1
TGTGCCAGCAGTTCCCCGGACAGGGGGCCCACTGAAGCTTTCTTT
CASSSPDRGPTEAFF
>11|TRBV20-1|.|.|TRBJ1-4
TGCAGTGCTAGCAACAGAGTCGAACTGTTTTTT
CSASNRVELFF
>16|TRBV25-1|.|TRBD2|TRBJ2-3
TGTGCCAGCAGTGAATTTAATCAGGCGGGAGCGGATACGCAGTATTTT
CASSEFNQAGADTQYF
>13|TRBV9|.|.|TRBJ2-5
TGTGCCAGCAGCGAGGCGGGGGCTGAGACCCAGTACTTC
CASSEAGAETQYF
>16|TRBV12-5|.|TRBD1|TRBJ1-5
TGTGCTAGTGGTTTGGACAGGGGGCATAGCAATCAGCCCCAGCATTTT
CASGLDRGHSNQPQHF
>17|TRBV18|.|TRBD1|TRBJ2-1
TGTGCCAGCTCACCAATGGGACAGGTGAGCTCCTACAATGAGCAGTTCTTC
CASSPMGQVSSYNEQFF
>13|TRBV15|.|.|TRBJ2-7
TGTGCCACCTCCGTGGCTTCAGATTACGAGCAGTACTTC
CATSVASDYEQYF
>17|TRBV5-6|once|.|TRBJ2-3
TGTGCCAGCAGCCGACCGTGGGAGAGGAAGGTGGCAGATACGCAGTATTTT
CASSRPWERKVADTQYF
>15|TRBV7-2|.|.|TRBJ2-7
TGTGCCAGCAGCTGGTGGGTAGGGGTTTACTACGAGCAGTACTTC
CASSWWVGVYYEQYF
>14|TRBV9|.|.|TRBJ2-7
TGTGCCAGCAGCGTAGATCCGACATCGGGGGAGCAGTACTTC
CASSVDPTSGEQYF
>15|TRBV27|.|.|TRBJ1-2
TGTGCCAGCAGTTTCTTTGGGGAGGGGGTAGGCGGCTACACCTTC
CASSFFGEGVGGYTF
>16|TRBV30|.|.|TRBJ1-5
TGTGCCTGCCCCACCTGGCGCAGGGTCATGAATCAGCCCCAGCATTTT
CACPTWRRVMNQPQHF
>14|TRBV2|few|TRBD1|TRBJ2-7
TGTGCCAGCAGTCTCGAGACAGGGCCCTACGAGCAGTACTTC
CASSLETGPYEQYF
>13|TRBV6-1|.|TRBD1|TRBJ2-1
TGTGCCAGCAGTGAACCAGGGGGCGGCGAGCAGTTCTTC
CASSEPGGGEQFF
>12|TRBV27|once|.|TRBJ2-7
TGTGCCAGCAGTGTCGTGGGGCGTCAGCAGTACTTC
CASSVVGRQQYF